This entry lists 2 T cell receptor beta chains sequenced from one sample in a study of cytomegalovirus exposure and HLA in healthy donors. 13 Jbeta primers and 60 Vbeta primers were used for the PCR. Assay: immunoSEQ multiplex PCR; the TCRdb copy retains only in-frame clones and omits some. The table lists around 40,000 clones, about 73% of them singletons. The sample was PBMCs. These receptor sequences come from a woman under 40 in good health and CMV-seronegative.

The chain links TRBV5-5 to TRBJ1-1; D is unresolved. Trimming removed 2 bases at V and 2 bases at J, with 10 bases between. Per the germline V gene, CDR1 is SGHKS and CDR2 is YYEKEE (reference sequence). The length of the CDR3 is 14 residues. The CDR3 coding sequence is TGTGCCAGCAGCTTATTATGGCAAAACACTGAAGCTTTCTTT. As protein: CASSLLWQNTEAFF.

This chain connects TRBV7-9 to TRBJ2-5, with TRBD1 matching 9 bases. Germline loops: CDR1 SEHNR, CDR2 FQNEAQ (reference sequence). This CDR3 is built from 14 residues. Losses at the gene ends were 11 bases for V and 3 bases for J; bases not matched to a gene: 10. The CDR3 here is CAGFKTGGEETQYF. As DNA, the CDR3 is TGTGCCGGTTTTAAAACAGGGGGCGAAGAGACCCAGTACTTC. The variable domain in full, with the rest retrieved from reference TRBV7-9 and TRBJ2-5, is DTGVSQNPRHKITKRGQNVTFRCDPISEHNRLYWYRQTLGQGPEFLTYFQNEAQLEKSRLLSDRFSAERPKGSFSTLEIQRTEQGDSAMYLCAGFKTGGEETQYFGPGTRLLVL.